Shown below are 16 T cell receptor beta chains from a single sample sequenced in a study of T-cell memory formation after mild COVID-19. TCRdb redid the calling of the 5' RACE reads with MiXCR, one entry per CDR3 protein. This table holds 150,000 to 200,000 distinct CDR3 sequences, roughly a fifth found once. Sequenced: PBMCs or a T cell subset sorted from them (not recorded which). The receptor set was obtained from an adult woman who had mild COVID-19 (a few samples of this study predate the infection). Cell type and time point are not known.

This clonotype occurred a few times. The CDR3 reads CSVENTGELFF. Written as DNA, the CDR3 is TGCAGCGTTGAGAACACCGGGGAGCTGTTTTTT. V gene TRBV29-1 combines with J gene TRBJ2-2; no clear D gene. Germline assignment: CDR1 SQVTM and CDR2 ANQGSEA. V lost 3 bases and J 1 base, leaving 0 bases between the germline ends. The CDR3 totals 11 residues.

This clonotype was seen only a few times. V and J are TRBV5-5 and TRBJ2-1, with D hard to call. Trimming left V 3 bases short and J 8 bases short, with 9 bases between. The CDR3 has 12 residues. The germline V gene has CDR1 SGHKS and CDR2 YYEKEE (reference sequence). CDR3 region: CASSSAWDEQFF. The CDR3 bases are TGTGCCAGCAGCTCTGCCTGGGATGAGCAGTTCTTC.

V usage is TRBV10-3 and J usage is TRBJ2-7, with TRBD2 identical over 8 bases. The CDR3 sequence is 14 residues long. Germline CDR1 and CDR2: ENHRY and SYGVKD. Trimming cost V 6 bases and J 0 bases; bases outside gene matches: 4. The CDR3, as DNA: TGTGCCATCAGAACTAGCGGAAACTCCTACGAGCAGTACTTC. Translation gives CAIRTSGNSYEQYF.

The rearrangement links TRBV5-1 to TRBJ2-1; D unclear. Germline V gene sequence: CDR1 SGHRS, CDR2 YFSETQ. This CDR3 has 13 amino acids. Trimming removed 4 bases at V and 6 bases at J, with 11 bases between. The CDR3 DNA reads as TGCGCCAGCAGCGTGGAAGAAGCCAATGAGCAGTTCTTC. Its protein is CASSVEEANEQFF.

CDR3 loop: CASPPLPGKAATDTQYF. The CDR3 region has the DNA TGTGCCAGTCCCCCCCTCCCGGGAAAGGCGGCCACAGATACGCAGTATTTT. This chain joins TRBV19 and TRBJ2-3; D possibly corresponds to TRBD2 (5 bases). This CDR3 has 17 residues. V was cut by 8 bases and J by 2 bases, with 23 bases left in between. Germline V lookup: CDR1 LNHDA, CDR2 SQIVND (reference sequence).

The V and J genes are TRBV7-9 and TRBJ2-7; 7 bases align to TRBD1. V lost 3 bases, J lost 5 bases, and 10 bases stayed unmatched. Germline CDR1 reads SEHNR; CDR2 reads FQNEAQ (reference sequence). CDR3 size: 15 residues. In DNA form, the CDR3 reads TGTGCCAGCAGCTTCCCCCCAGGGGGAGACGACGAGCAGTACTTC. Translating gives CASSFPPGGDDEQYF. Full variable domain (remainder filled in from reference TRBV7-9 and TRBJ2-7): DTGVSQNPRHKITKRGQNVTFRCDPISEHNRLYWYRQTLGQGPEFLTYFQNEAQLEKSRLLSDRFSAERPKGSFSTLEIQRTEQGDSAMYLCASSFPPGGDDEQYFGPGTRLTVT.

V is TRBV29-1 and J is TRBJ2-7; D may be TRBD2 (6 bases). The germline V gene has CDR1 SQVTM and CDR2 ANQGSEA. Trimming took off 4 bases at V and 7 bases at J, with 17 bases between the two ends. This CDR3 is built from 13 residues. The CDR3 bases are TGCAGCGTTGTAGAGGGACTGGGAGGAGAGCAGTACTTC. This codes for CSVVEGLGGEQYF.

This clonotype has more than one count but fewer than ten. This chain uses TRBV7-9 with TRBJ1-1; D is ambiguous. CDR3 size: 14 residues. Germline lookup yields CDR1 SEHNR and CDR2 FQNEAQ (reference sequence). Deletions cut 5 bases from V and 2 bases from J, with 12 bases between. CDR3 DNA sequence: TGTGCCAGCAGCCCCCTTCCTACCAACACTGAAGCTTTCTTT. Translation gives CASSPLPTNTEAFF.

The rearrangement uses TRBV12-3 or TRBV12-4 and TRBJ1-4, with D unresolved. V was cut by 6 bases and J by 8 bases, with 16 bases left in between. This CDR3 is built from 14 residues. CDR3: CASREKEVREKLFF. The CDR3 region has the DNA TGTGCCAGCAGAGAAAAGGAGGTCCGGGAAAAACTGTTTTTT.

The chain has TRBV29-1 and TRBJ2-7; 9 bases map to TRBD2. Germline loops: CDR1 SQVTM, CDR2 ANQGSEA. CDR3 length equals 13 residues. J gave up 2 bases and V 6 bases, and 5 bases lay outside the gene matches. The CDR3 reads CSVLSGGTYEQYF. DNA of the CDR3: TGCAGCGTCCTTAGCGGGGGTACCTACGAGCAGTACTTC.

This clonotype was picked up a small number of times. V usage is TRBV29-1 and J usage is TRBJ2-7, with 11 bases that match TRBD2. J lost 0 bases, V lost 6 bases, and 1 base had no gene match. There are 13 residues in the CDR3. The germline CDR1 and CDR2 sequences are SQVTM and ANQGSEA. CDR3 sequence: CSVGLAGSYEQYF. The CDR3 DNA reads as TGCAGCGTCGGACTAGCGGGCTCCTACGAGCAGTACTTC.

This clonotype occurred a few times. J is TRBJ2-5 and V is TRBV7-9, with TRBD2 identical over 11 bases. V gave up 1 base and J gave up 1 base; unmatched junction bases: 8. This CDR3 has 18 amino acids. The germline gives CDR1 SEHNR, CDR2 FQNEAQ (reference sequence). In nucleotides, the CDR3 is TGTGCCAGCAGCTTAGACCGGGTAGCGGGAGGGGTCCAAGAGACCCAGTACTTC. It is translated as CASSLDRVAGGVQETQYF.

This clonotype was seen repeatedly, ten times or more. In nucleotides, the CDR3 is TGTGCCAGCAGTTACTCGATAGGCGGATCCTACGAGCAGTACTTC. It specifies CASSYSIGGSYEQYF. This chain links TRBV6-5 with TRBJ2-7, with no clear D. This CDR3 has 15 amino acids. Trimming removed 0 bases at V and 1 base at J, with 10 bases between. Germline V gene sequence: CDR1 MNHEY, CDR2 SVGAGI.

This clonotype was found a few times. The chain joins TRBV7-9 to TRBJ2-4; 8 bases align to TRBD1. Germline values: CDR1 SEHNR, CDR2 FQNEAQ (reference sequence). Losses at the gene ends were 4 bases for V and 2 bases for J; bases not matched to a gene: 13. The CDR3 runs to 18 residues. Written as DNA, the CDR3 is TGTGCCAGCAGCTCGTCACAGGGGGTCGGGGGAACCAAAAACATTCAGTACTTC. This gives the protein CASSSSQGVGGTKNIQYF.

This clonotype appeared a few times. The chain is built from TRBV7-8 and TRBJ2-6; D gene unclear. Looked up from germline, CDR1 is SGHVS and CDR2 is FQNEAQ. CDR3 size: 17 residues. The V gene lost 1 base and the J gene lost 0 bases, with 10 bases spanning the gap. CDR3 region: CASSLGGVLSGANVLTF. CDR3 DNA sequence: TGTGCCAGCAGCTTAGGTGGGGTTCTCTCTGGGGCCAACGTCCTGACTTTC. Full variable domain (outside the CDR3, taken from reference TRBV7-8 and TRBJ2-6): GAGVSQSPRYKVAKRGQDVALRCDPISGHVSLFWYQQALGQGPEFLTYFQNEAQLDKSGLPSDRFFAERPEGSVSTLKIQRTQQEDSAVYLCASSLGGVLSGANVLTFGAGSRLTVL.

The rearrangement links TRBV5-4 to TRBJ2-1; either TRBD1 or TRBD2 may fit D (6 bases each). Germline CDR1 reads SGHNT; CDR2 reads YYREEE (reference sequence). Trimming took 6 bases from V and 10 from J, leaving 29 bases between them. There are 17 residues in the CDR3. Written as DNA, the CDR3 is TGTGCCAGCATTTCTGACCTTGGGGGGCCGTTAGCAAAGGAGCAGTTCTTC. Protein: CASISDLGGPLAKEQFF.